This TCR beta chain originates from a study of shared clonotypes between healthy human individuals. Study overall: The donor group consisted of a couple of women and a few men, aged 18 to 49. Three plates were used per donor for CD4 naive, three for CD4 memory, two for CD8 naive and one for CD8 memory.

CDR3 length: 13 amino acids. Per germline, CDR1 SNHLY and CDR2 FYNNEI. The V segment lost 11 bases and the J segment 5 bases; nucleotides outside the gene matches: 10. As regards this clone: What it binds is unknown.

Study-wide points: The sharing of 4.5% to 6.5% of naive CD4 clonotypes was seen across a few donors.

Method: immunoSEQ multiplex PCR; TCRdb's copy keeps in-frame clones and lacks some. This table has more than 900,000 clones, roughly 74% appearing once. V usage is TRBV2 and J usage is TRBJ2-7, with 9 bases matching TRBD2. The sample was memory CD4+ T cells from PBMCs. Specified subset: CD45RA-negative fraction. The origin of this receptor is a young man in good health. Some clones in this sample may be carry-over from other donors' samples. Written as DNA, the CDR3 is TGTGCCGGATCGCGGGAGGGCCTCGACGAGCAGTACTTC. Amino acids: CAGSREGLDEQYF. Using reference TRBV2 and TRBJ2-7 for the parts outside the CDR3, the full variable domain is EPEVTQTPSHQVTQMGQEVILRCVPISNHLYFYWYRQILGQKVEFLVSFYNNEISEKSEIFDDQFSVERPDGSNFTLKIRSTKLEDSAMYFCAGSREGLDEQYFGPGTRLTVT.